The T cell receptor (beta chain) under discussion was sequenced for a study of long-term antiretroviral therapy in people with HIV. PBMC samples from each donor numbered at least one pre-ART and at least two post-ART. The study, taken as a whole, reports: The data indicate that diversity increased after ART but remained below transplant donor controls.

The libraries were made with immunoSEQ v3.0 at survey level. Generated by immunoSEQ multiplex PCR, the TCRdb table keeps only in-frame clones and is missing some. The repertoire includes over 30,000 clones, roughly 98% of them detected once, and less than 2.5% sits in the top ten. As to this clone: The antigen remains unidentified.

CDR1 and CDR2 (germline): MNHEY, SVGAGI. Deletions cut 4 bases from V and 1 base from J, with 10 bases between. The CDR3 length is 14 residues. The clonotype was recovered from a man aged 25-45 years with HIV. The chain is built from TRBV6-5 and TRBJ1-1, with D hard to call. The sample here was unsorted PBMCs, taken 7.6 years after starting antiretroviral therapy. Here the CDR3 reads CASSWAGKNTEAFF. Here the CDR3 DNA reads TGTGCCAGCAGTTGGGCCGGTAAGAACACTGAAGCTTTCTTT.